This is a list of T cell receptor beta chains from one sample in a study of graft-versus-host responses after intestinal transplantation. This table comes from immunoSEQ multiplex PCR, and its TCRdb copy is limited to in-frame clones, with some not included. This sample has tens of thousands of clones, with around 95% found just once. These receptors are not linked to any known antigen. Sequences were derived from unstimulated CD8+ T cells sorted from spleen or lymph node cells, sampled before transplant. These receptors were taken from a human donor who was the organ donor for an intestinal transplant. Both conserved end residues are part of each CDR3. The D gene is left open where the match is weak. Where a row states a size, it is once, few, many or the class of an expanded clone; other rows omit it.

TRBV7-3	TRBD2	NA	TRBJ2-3	CASSLLAGASTDTQYF	TGTGCCAGCAGCTTACTAGCGGGGGCAAGCACAGATACGCAGTATTTT
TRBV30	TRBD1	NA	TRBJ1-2	CAWSGAGGNYYGYTF	TGTGCCTGGAGTGGGGCAGGGGGCAATTACTATGGCTACACCTTC
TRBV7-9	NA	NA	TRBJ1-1	CASSLAGNTEAFF	TGTGCCAGCAGCTTAGCCGGAAACACTGAAGCTTTCTTT
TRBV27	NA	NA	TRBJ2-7	CASSLSTAGTYEQYF	TGTGCTAGCAGTTTATCGACTGCTGGCACCTACGAGCAGTACTTC
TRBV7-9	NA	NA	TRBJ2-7	CASSLAQFGNPHEQYF	TGTGCCAGCAGCTTAGCGCAATTTGGGAACCCCCACGAGCAGTACTTC
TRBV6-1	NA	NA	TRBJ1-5	CASSERAPEGNQPQHF	TGTGCCAGCAGTGAAAGGGCCCCAGAGGGTAATCAGCCCCAGCATTTT
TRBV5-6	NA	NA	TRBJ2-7	CASSLGTPTYEQYF	TGTGCCAGCAGCTTGGGGACGCCGACCTACGAGCAGTACTTC
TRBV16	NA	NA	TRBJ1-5	CASSQDSSNQPQHF	TGTGCCAGCAGCCAAGACAGTAGCAATCAGCCCCAGCATTTT
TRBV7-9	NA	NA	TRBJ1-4	CASSPPLEKLFF	TGTGCCAGCAGCCCACCCCTAGAAAAACTGTTTTTT
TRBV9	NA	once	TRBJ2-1	CASSPRVGAFDEQFF	TGTGCCAGCAGCCCACGAGTGGGGGCGTTCGATGAGCAGTTCTTC
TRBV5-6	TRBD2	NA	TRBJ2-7	CASSFGLAGSNEQYF	TGTGCCAGCAGTTTCGGACTAGCGGGTTCGAACGAGCAGTACTTC
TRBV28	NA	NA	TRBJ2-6	CASSLSGANVLTF	TGTGCCAGCAGTCTGTCTGGGGCCAACGTCCTGACTTTC
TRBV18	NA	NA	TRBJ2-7	CASSEAGTISYEQYF	TGTGCCAGCTCAGAAGCCGGGACAATCTCCTACGAGCAGTACTTC
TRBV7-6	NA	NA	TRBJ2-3	CASSSLLEWGADTQYF	TGTGCCAGCAGCTCGCTTTTGGAGTGGGGCGCAGATACGCAGTATTTT
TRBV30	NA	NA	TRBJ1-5	CAWSVGQGNQPQHF	TGTGCCTGGAGTGTAGGGCAGGGGAACCAGCCCCAGCATTTT
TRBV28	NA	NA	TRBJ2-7	CASSGRVTLGVAYEQYF	TGTGCCAGCAGTGGCAGGGTCACACTAGGAGTTGCCTACGAGCAGTACTTC
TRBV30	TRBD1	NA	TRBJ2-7	CAWSLQGVEQYF	TGTGCCTGGAGCCTGCAGGGGGTCGAGCAGTACTTC
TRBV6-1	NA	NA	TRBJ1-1	CASSDLNDSDGGNTEAFF	TGTGCCAGCAGTGATCTGAACGATTCCGACGGGGGGAACACTGAAGCTTTCTTT
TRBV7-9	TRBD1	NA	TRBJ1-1	CASSTGGNTEAFF	TGTGCCAGCAGCACAGGGGGGAACACTGAAGCTTTCTTT
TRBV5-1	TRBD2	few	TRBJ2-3	CASSGLGGGTDTQYF	TGCGCCAGCAGCGGATTAGGCGGGGGAACAGATACGCAGTATTTT
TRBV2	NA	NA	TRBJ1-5	CASSPGTTVSNQPQHF	TGTGCCAGCAGTCCCGGGACAACCGTTAGCAATCAGCCCCAGCATTTT